The clone carrying this T cell receptor (beta chain) was detected only once. Its matching antigen is unknown. Trimming cost V 2 bases and J 5 bases; bases outside gene matches: 6. CDR3 length: 16 residues. Germline CDR1 ENHRY, CDR2 SYGVKD. The source of the sample is a study of somatic mutations in cytotoxic T cells in rheumatoid arthritis. Overall study context: Blood (about 31 ml EDTA) from each patient was taken right after diagnosis, before any treatment.

Clones were sequenced by immunoSEQ multiplex PCR, and TCRdb holds only the in-frame ones, with some missing. The table lists over 15,000 clones, about 83% of them singletons. Findings and limits, study-wide: For about an eighth of the roughly 60 patients, a single CD8+ clone accounted for more than 20% of CD8+ cells. It was found that CD8+ T-cell clonality in rheumatoid arthritis patients did not differ significantly from that in age-matched healthy controls.

The chain is built from TRBV10-3 and TRBJ1-1; 12 bases fit TRBD1. The sequence was obtained from an adult with rheumatoid arthritis. Material for sequencing was CD8+ T cells sorted from blood. CDR3 nucleotide sequence: TGTGCCATCAGTGAGGAGGGGGACAGGGGGCGAACTGAAGCTTTCTTT. This gives the protein CAISEEGDRGRTEAFF.